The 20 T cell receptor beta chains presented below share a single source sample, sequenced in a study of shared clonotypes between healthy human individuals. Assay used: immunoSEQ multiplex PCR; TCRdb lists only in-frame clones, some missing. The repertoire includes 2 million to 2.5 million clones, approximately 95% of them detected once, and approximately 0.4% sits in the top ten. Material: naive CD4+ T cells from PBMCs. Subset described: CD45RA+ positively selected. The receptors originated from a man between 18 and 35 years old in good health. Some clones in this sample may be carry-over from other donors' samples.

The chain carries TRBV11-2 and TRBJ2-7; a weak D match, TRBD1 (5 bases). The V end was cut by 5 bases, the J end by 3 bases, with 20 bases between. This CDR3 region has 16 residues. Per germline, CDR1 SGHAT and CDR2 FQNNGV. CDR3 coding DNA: TGTGCCAGCAGCCTCCCTGGGGCGGCTCCCATCTACGAGCAGTACTTC. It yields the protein CASSLPGAAPIYEQYF.

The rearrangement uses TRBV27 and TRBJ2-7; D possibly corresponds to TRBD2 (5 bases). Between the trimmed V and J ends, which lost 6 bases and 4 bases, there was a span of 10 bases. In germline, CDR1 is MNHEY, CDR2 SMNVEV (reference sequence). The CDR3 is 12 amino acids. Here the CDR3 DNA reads TGTGCCAGCAGGAGGGCCCATTACGAGCAGTACTTC. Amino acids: CASRRAHYEQYF.

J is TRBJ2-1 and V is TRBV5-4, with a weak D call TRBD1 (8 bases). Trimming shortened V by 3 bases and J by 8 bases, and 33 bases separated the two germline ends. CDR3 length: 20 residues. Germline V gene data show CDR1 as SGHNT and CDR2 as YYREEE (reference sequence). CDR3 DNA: TGTGCCAGCAGCTCCTCCAGGGGACAGGCAGGGTCCCCAGCGGGGCATGAGCAGTTCTTC. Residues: CASSSSRGQAGSPAGHEQFF.

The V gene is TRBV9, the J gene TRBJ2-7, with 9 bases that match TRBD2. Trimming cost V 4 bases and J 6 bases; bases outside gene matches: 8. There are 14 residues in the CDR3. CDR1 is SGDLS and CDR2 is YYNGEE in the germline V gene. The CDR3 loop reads CASSRAGGQAEQYF. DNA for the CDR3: TGTGCCAGCAGCCGGGCGGGAGGGCAGGCCGAGCAGTACTTC.

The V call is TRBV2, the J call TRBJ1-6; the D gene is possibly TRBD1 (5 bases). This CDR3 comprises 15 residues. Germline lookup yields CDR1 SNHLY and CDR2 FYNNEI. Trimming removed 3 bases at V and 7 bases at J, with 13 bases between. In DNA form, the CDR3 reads TGTGCCAGCAGTGAGGCAGGGAGACAGAATTCACCCCTCCACTTT. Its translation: CASSEAGRQNSPLHF.

The CDR3 DNA sequence: TGTGCCAGCAGCTACTGGAGTTCCCAACCCGAGCAGTACTTC. This sequence encodes CASSYWSSQPEQYF. The chain uses TRBV7-2 and TRBJ2-7; D gene unclear. Trimming removed 4 bases from V and 6 bases from J, with 16 bases in between. The CDR3 has 14 residues. Germline assignment: CDR1 SGHTA and CDR2 FQGNSA.

CDR3 DNA sequence: TGTGCCAGCAGTACTCCCCCAAATAGCAATCAGCCCCAGCATTTT. This translates into CASSTPPNSNQPQHF. The chain has TRBV28 and TRBJ1-5, with D hard to call. This CDR3 has 15 amino acids. Germline CDR1 reads MDHEN; CDR2 reads SYDVKM. With 5 bases removed from V and 0 bases from J, the gap between germline ends came to 11 bases.

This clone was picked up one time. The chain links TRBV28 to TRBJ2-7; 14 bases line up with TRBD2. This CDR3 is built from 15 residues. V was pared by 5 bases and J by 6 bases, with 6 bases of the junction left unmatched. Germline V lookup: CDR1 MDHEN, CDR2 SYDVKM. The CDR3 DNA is TGTGCCAGCAGTCCCGGGACTAGCGGGAGTTTCGAGCAGTACTTC. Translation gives CASSPGTSGSFEQYF.

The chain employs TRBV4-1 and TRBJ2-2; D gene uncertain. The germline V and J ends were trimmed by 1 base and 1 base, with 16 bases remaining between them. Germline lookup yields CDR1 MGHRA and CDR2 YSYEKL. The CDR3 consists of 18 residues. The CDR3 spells CASSQGTLSVENTGELFF. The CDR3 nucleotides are TGCGCCAGCAGCCAAGGGACCTTGAGCGTCGAGAACACCGGGGAGCTGTTTTTT.

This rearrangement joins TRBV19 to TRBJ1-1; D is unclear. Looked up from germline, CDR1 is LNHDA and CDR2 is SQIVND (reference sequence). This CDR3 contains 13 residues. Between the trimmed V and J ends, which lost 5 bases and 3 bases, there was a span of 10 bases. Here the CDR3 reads CASSLNPDTEAFF. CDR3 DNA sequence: TGTGCCAGTAGTCTGAACCCGGACACTGAAGCTTTCTTT.

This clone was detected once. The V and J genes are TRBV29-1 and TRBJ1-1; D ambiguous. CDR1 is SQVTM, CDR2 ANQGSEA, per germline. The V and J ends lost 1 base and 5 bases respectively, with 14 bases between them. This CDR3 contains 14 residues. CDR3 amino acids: CSVEATGLSTEAFF. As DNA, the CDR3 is TGCAGCGTTGAAGCCACGGGTCTTTCGACTGAAGCTTTCTTT.

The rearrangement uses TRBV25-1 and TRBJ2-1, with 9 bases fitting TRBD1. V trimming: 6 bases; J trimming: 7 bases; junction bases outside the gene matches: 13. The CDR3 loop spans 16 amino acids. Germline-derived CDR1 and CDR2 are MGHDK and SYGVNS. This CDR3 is CASREGGDRATNEQFF. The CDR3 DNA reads TGTGCCAGCAGAGAGGGGGGGGACAGGGCCACTAATGAGCAGTTCTTC.

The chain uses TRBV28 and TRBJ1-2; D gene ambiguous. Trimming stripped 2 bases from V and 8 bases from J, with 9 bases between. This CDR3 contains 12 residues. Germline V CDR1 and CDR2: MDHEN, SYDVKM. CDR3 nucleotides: TGTGCCAGCAGTTTAATCGGTTGGGGCTACACCTTC. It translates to CASSLIGWGYTF.

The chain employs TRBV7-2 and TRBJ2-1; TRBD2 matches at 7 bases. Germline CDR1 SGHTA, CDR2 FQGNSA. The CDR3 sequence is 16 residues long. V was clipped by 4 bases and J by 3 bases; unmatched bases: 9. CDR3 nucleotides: TGTGCCAGCAGCTCCCAGGGAGCGGGGAACTACAATGAGCAGTTCTTC. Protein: CASSSQGAGNYNEQFF.

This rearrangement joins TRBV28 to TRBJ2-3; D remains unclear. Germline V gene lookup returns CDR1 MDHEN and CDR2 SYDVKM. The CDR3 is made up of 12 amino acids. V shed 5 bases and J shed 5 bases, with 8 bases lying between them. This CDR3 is CASSHLIDTQYF. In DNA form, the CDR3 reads TGTGCCAGCAGTCATCTCATAGATACGCAGTATTTT.

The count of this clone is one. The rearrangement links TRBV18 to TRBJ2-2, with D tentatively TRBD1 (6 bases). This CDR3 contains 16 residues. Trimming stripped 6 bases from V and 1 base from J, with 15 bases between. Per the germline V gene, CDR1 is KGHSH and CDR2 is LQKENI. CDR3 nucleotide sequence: TGTGCCAGCTCCCTCAACAGGGTTCAGAACACCGGGGAGCTGTTTTTT. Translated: CASSLNRVQNTGELFF.

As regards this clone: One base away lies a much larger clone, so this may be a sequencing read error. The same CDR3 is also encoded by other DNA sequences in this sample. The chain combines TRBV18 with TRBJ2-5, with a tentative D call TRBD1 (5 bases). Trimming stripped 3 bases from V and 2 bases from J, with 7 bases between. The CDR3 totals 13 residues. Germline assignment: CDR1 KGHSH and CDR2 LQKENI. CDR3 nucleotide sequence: TGTGCCAGCTCACCGGGGCAGCAAGAGACCCAGTACTTC. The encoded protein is CASSPGQQETQYF.

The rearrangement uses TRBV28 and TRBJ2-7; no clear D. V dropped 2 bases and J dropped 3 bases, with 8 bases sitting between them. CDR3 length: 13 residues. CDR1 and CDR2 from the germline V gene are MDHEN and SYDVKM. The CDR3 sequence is CASSLRSVYEQYF. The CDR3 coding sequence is TGTGCCAGCAGTTTAAGGTCGGTCTACGAGCAGTACTTC. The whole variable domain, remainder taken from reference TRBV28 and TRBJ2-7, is DVKVTQSSRYLVKRTGEKVFLECVQDMDHENMFWYRQDPGLGLRLIYFSYDVKMKEKGDIPEGYSVSREKKERFSLILESASTNQTSMYLCASSLRSVYEQYFGPGTRLTVT.

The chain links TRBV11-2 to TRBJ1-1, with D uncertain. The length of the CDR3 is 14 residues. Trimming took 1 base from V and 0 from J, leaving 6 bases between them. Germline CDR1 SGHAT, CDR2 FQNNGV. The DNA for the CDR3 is TGTGCCAGCAGCTTAGCAGGCGTGAACACTGAAGCTTTCTTT. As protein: CASSLAGVNTEAFF.

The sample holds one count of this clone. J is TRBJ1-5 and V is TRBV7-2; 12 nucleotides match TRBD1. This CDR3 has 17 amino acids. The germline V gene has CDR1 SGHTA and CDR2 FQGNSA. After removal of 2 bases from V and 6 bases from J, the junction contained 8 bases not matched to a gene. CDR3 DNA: TGTGCCAGCAGCTTACTGGGACAGGGGGCCGGTGGTCAGCCCCAGCATTTT. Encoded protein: CASSLLGQGAGGQPQHF.